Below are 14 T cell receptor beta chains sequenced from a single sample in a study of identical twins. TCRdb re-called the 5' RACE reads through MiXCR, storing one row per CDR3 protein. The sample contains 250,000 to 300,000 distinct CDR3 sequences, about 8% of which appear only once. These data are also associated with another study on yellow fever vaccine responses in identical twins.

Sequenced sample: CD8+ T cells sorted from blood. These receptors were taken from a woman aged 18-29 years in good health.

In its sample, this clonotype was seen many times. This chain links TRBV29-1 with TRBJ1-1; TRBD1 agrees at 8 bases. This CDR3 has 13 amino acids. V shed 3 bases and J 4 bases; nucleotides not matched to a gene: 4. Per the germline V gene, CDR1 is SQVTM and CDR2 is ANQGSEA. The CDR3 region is CSVETGVLTEAFF. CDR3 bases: TGCAGCGTTGAGACAGGGGTACTCACTGAAGCTTTCTTT.

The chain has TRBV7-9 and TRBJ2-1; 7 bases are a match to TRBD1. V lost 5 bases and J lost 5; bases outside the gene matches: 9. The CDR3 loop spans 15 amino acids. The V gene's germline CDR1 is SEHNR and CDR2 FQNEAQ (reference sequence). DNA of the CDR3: TGTGCCAGCAGCACATACAGGGGCGGCGACAATGAGCAGTTCTTC. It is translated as CASSTYRGGDNEQFF.

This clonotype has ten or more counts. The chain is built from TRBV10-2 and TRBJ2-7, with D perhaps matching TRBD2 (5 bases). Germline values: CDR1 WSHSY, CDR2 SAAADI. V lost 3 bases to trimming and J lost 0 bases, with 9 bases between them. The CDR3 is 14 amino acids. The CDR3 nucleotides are TGCGCCAGCAGTGAACTAGGGTACTCCTACGAGCAGTACTTC. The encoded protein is CASSELGYSYEQYF.

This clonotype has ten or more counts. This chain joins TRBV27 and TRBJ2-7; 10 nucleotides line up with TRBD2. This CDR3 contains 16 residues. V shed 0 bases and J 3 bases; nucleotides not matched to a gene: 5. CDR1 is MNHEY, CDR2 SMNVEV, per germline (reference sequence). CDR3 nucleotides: TGTGCCAGCAGTTTATCGTCACTAGCGGGATACTACGAGCAGTACTTC. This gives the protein CASSLSSLAGYYEQYF.

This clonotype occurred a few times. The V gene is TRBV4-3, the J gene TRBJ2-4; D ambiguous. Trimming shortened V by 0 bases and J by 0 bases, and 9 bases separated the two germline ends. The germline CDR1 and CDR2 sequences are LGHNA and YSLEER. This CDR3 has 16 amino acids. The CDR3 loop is CASSQDSLLAKNIQYF. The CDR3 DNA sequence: TGCGCCAGCAGCCAAGATAGTCTCCTAGCCAAAAACATTCAGTACTTC.

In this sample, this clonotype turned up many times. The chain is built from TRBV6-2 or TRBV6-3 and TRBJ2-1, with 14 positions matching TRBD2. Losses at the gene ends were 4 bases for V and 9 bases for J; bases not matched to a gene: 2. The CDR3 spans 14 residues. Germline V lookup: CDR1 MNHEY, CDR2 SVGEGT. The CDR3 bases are TGTGCCAGCAGTTCCGGGACTAGCGGGAGTGAGCAGTTCTTC. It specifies CASSSGTSGSEQFF.

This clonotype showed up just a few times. CDR3 nucleotides: TGTGCCATCAGTGAGAAGGAACTTAATGAGCAGTTCTTC. This gives the protein CAISEKELNEQFF. J is TRBJ2-1 and V is TRBV10-3, with no clear D. Germline CDR1 and CDR2: ENHRY and SYGVKD. The CDR3 sequence is 13 residues long. V gave up 2 bases and J gave up 7 bases, with 9 bases separating them.

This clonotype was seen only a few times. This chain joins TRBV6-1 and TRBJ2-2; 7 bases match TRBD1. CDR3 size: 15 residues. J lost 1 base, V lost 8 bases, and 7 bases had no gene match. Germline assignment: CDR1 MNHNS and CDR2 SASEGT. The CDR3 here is CASGPGTVNTGELFF. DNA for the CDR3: TGTGCCAGCGGCCCCGGGACAGTGAACACCGGGGAGCTGTTTTTT.

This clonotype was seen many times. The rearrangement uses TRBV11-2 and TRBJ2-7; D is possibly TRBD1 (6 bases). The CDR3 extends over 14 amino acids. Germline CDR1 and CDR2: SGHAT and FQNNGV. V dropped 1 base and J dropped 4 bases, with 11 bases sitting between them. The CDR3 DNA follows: TGTGCCAGCAGCTTAGGTCCAGGGGTTTACGAGCAGTACTTC. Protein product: CASSLGPGVYEQYF.

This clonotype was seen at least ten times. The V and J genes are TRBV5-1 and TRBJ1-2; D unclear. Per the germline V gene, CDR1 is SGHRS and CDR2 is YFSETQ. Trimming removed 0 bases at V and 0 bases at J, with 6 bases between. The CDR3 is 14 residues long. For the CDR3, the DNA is TGCGCCAGCAGCTTGGCTGGAGCTAACTATGGCTACACCTTC. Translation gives CASSLAGANYGYTF.

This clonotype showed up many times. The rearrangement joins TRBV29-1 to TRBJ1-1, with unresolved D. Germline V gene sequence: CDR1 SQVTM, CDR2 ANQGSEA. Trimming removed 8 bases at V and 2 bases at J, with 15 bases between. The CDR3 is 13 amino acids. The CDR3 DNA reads TGCAGCACTCTCTGGAGGGATAACACTGAAGCTTTCTTT. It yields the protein CSTLWRDNTEAFF.

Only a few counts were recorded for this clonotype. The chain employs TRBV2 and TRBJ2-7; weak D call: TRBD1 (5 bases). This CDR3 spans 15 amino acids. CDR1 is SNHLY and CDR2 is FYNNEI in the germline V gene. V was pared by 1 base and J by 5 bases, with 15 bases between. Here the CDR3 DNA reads TGTGCCAGCAGTGAAGGTCCAGGGAAGATCCACGAGCAGTACTTC. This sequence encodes CASSEGPGKIHEQYF.

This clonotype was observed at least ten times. The chain's CDR3 is CSVVGGTNYGYTF. The CDR3 DNA reads TGCAGCGTTGTTGGGGGGACTAACTATGGCTACACCTTC. The chain recombines TRBV29-1 with TRBJ1-2, with a weak D call TRBD1 (5 bases). Germline CDR1 reads SQVTM; CDR2 reads ANQGSEA. This CDR3 is built from 13 residues. Trimming left V 4 bases short and J 0 bases short, with 9 bases between.

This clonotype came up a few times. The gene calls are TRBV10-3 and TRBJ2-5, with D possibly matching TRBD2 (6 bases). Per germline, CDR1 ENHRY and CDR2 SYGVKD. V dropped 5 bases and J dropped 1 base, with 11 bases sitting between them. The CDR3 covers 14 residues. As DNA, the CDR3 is TGTGCCATCAGTACGGGGGTCCTCCAAGAGACCCAGTACTTC. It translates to CAISTGVLQETQYF.